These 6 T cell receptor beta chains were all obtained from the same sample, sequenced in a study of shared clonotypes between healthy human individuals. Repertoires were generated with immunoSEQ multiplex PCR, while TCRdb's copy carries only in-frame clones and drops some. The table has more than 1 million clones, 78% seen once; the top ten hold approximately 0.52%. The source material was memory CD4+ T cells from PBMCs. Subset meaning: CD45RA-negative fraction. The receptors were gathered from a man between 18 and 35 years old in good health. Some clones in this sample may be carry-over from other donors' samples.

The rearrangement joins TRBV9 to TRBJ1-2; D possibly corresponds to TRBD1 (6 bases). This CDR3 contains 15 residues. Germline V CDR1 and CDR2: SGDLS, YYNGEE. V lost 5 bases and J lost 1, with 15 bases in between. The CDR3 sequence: CASRPTGNINYGYTF. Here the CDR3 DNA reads TGTGCCAGCAGACCAACAGGGAACATTAACTATGGCTACACCTTC.

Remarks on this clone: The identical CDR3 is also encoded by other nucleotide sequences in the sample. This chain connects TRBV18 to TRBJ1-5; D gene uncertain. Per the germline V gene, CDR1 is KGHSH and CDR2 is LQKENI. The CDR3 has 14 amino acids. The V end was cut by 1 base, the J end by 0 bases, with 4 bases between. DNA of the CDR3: TGTGCCAGCTCACCACAGGGTAGCAATCAGCCCCAGCATTTT. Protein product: CASSPQGSNQPQHF.

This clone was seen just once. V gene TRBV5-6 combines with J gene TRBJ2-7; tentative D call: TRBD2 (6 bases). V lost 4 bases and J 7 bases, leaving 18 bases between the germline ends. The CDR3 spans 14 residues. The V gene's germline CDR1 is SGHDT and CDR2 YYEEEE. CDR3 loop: CASSPWGRIREQYF. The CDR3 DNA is TGTGCCAGCAGCCCTTGGGGGAGGATTAGGGAGCAGTACTTC.

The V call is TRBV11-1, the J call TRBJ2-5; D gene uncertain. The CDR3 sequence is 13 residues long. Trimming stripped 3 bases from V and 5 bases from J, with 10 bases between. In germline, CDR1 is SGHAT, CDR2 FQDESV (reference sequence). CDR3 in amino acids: CASSFRTRETQYF. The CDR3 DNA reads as TGTGCCAGCAGCTTCCGGACCAGGGAGACCCAGTACTTC.

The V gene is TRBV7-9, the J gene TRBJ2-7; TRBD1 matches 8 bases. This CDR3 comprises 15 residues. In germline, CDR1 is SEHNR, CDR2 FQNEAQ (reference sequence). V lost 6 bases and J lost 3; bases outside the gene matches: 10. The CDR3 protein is CASSVTGTGLYEQYF. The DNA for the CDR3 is TGTGCCAGCAGTGTGACCGGGACAGGTCTCTACGAGCAGTACTTC.

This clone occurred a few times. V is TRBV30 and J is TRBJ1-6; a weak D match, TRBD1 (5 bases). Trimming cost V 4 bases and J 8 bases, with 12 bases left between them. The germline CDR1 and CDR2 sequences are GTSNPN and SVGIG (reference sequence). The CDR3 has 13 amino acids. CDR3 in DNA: TGTGCCTGGACCGGGACCGATTATTCACCCCTCCACTTT. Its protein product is CAWTGTDYSPLHF.